The 19 T cell receptor beta chains listed next were all sequenced from one sample in a study of shared clonotypes between healthy human individuals. Some clones are missing from TCRdb's copy, which holds only in-frame ones; the method was immunoSEQ multiplex PCR. Among approximately 2,000,000 clones listed, around 93% were seen once. The sample taken for sequencing was naive CD4+ T cells from PBMCs. Documented subset: CD45RA+ positively selected. These receptors were obtained from a man aged 18-30 years in good health. Some clones in this sample may be carry-over from other donors' samples.

The chain uses TRBV28 and TRBJ2-1, with 10 bases lining up with TRBD2. Per germline, CDR1 MDHEN and CDR2 SYDVKM. V shed 6 bases, J shed 1 base, and the junction held 12 bases outside the gene matches. The CDR3 length is 18 residues. The CDR3 nucleotides are TGTGCCAGCAGCTGGGGGAGCGGGAGGGCCGGATCCTACAATGAGCAGTTCTTC. Translated, it gives CASSWGSGRAGSYNEQFF.

This clone came up once. The CDR3 loop reads CASSLGPLAGDMNEQFF. The CDR3 DNA sequence: TGCGCCAGCAGCTTGGGCCCACTAGCGGGAGATATGAATGAGCAGTTCTTC. This chain joins TRBV5-1 and TRBJ2-1; 11 bases are a match to TRBD2. The CDR3 extends over 17 amino acids. The germline V gene has CDR1 SGHRS and CDR2 YFSETQ. V dropped 0 bases and J dropped 7; count of bases not matched to a gene: 9.

The V and J genes are TRBV5-4 and TRBJ2-4; TRBD1 might be the D (5 bases). The CDR3 spans 15 residues. In germline, CDR1 is SGHNT, CDR2 YYREEE (reference sequence). The germline V and J ends were trimmed by 4 bases and 8 bases, with 19 bases remaining between them. Written as DNA, the CDR3 is TGTGCCAGCAGCCCAATCCCCAGGGATCGGGACATTCAGTACTTC. This translates into CASSPIPRDRDIQYF.

Written as DNA, the CDR3 is TGTGCCAGCAGTAGAGCGGTAGCTACACATCGCACTGAAGCTTTCTTT. Translating it yields CASSRAVATHRTEAFF. The genes are TRBV21-1 and TRBJ1-1. TRBV21-1 is labeled a pseudogene. The CDR3 length is 16 residues.

The chain employs TRBV7-3 and TRBJ2-1, with 7 bases lining up with TRBD2. The V segment lost 3 bases and the J segment 4 bases; nucleotides outside the gene matches: 12. The germline CDR1 and CDR2 sequences are SGHTA and FQGTGA. This CDR3 has 17 amino acids. The CDR3 bases are TGTGCCAGCAGCTTGGGAGCGGGGACGACATTATACAATGAGCAGTTCTTC. Its protein product is CASSLGAGTTLYNEQFF.

The chain employs TRBV7-9 and TRBJ2-1, with TRBD2 matching over 9 bases. The junction had 3 bases not matched to a gene; V was cut back by 2 bases and J by 4 bases. Germline V gene data show CDR1 as SEHNR and CDR2 as FQNEAQ (reference sequence). There are 15 residues in the CDR3. The CDR3 loop reads CASSLLAGTYNEQFF. Here the CDR3 DNA reads TGTGCCAGCAGCTTACTAGCGGGAACTTACAATGAGCAGTTCTTC. Together with reference TRBV7-9 and TRBJ2-1, the CDR3 gives the full variable domain: DTGVSQNPRHKITKRGQNVTFRCDPISEHNRLYWYRQTLGQGPEFLTYFQNEAQLEKSRLLSDRFSAERPKGSFSTLEIQRTEQGDSAMYLCASSLLAGTYNEQFFGPGTRLTVL.

The chain combines TRBV7-9 with TRBJ2-1, with a possible D match to TRBD1 (6 bases). The CDR3 is 14 amino acids. V lost 0 bases and J 9 bases, leaving 12 bases between the germline ends. Per the germline V gene, CDR1 is SEHNR and CDR2 is FQNEAQ (reference sequence). This CDR3 is CASSLATGGGEQFF. The DNA for the CDR3 is TGTGCCAGCAGCTTAGCGACAGGCGGAGGTGAGCAGTTCTTC.

This clone has only one observation. The J gene is TRBJ1-3, the V gene TRBV11-2; D ambiguous. The germline V gene has CDR1 SGHAT and CDR2 FQNNGV. Trimming removed 1 base at V and 0 bases at J, with 7 bases between. CDR3 length: 15 amino acids. CDR3 region: CASSLARPSGNTIYF. DNA for the CDR3: TGTGCCAGCAGCTTAGCCAGGCCCTCTGGAAACACCATATATTTT.

J is TRBJ2-6 and V is TRBV27, with TRBD1 identical over 7 bases. The CDR3 has 17 amino acids. The V segment lost 5 bases and the J segment 3 bases; nucleotides outside the gene matches: 10. The germline V gene has CDR1 MNHEY and CDR2 SMNVEV (reference sequence). DNA of the CDR3: TGTGCCAGCAGTGAATTTCAGGGGGTTGGTGGGGCCAACGTCCTGACTTTC. Its translation: CASSEFQGVGGANVLTF.

The chain combines TRBV19 with TRBJ2-5, with D unresolved. Trimming stripped 1 base from V and 4 bases from J, with 10 bases between. There are 14 residues in the CDR3. Germline CDR1 and CDR2: LNHDA and SQIVND (reference sequence). CDR3 DNA: TGTGCCAGTAGTATAGTGGGAAGAGGAGAGACCCAGTACTTC. Encoded protein: CASSIVGRGETQYF.

The count of this clone is one. The CDR3 protein is CASSLVGWGSEQFF. CDR3 DNA sequence: TGTGCCAGCAGCTTAGTAGGGTGGGGGAGTGAGCAGTTCTTC. This chain connects TRBV7-2 to TRBJ2-1; D may be TRBD1 or TRBD2 (5 bases each). CDR1 and CDR2 (germline): SGHTA, FQGNSA. V was clipped by 1 base and J by 9 bases, with 13 bases between them. The CDR3 has 14 amino acids.

This clone was observed a handful of times. J is TRBJ1-1 and V is TRBV6-5; D is uncertain. Germline CDR1 is MNHEY and CDR2 is SVGAGI. This CDR3 has 13 residues. The CDR3 DNA is TGTGGGGCAATGAGAACCTTGAACACTGAAGCTTTCTTT. Its protein is CGAMRTLNTEAFF.

A word on this clone: Other DNA sequences of this sample code for an identical CDR3. V and J are TRBV9 and TRBJ2-1; 9 bases match TRBD2. This CDR3 has 15 residues. The V segment lost 1 base and the J segment 4 bases; nucleotides outside the gene matches: 3. The germline V gene has CDR1 SGDLS and CDR2 YYNGEE. Here the CDR3 DNA reads TGTGCCAGCAGCGTATCTAGCGGGACTTACAATGAGCAGTTCTTC. Its protein product is CASSVSSGTYNEQFF. Full variable domain (remainder filled in from reference TRBV9 and TRBJ2-1): DSGVTQTPKHLITATGQRVTLRCSPRSGDLSVYWYQQSLDQGLQFLIQYYNGEERAKGNILERFSAQQFPDLHSELNLSSLELGDSALYFCASSVSSGTYNEQFFGPGTRLTVL.

In its sample, this clone was seen once. The chain is built from TRBV30 and TRBJ1-2; weak D call: TRBD1 (6 bases). The CDR3 has 15 amino acids. The V gene lost 2 bases and the J gene lost 0 bases, with 13 bases spanning the gap. Germline V lookup: CDR1 GTSNPN, CDR2 SVGIG (reference sequence). The CDR3 DNA is TGTGCCTGGAGTCTCCACCGACAGGCTAACTATGGCTACACCTTC. This encodes CAWSLHRQANYGYTF.

The chain joins TRBV4-1 to TRBJ2-1; D not certain. This CDR3 spans 14 amino acids. V was clipped by 3 bases and J by 9 bases, with 15 bases between them. Germline assignment: CDR1 MGHRA and CDR2 YSYEKL. The CDR3 reads CASSQAYGVGEQFF. CDR3 nucleotide sequence: TGCGCCAGCAGCCAGGCGTATGGGGTCGGTGAGCAGTTCTTC.

The DNA of the CDR3 is TGTGCCAGTAGTATAGATGGTGACAGGGGCTACCAAGAGACCCAGTACTTC. This sequence encodes CASSIDGDRGYQETQYF. The V gene is TRBV19, the J gene TRBJ2-5; TRBD1 matches 8 bases. V lost 0 bases, J lost 0 bases, and 6 bases stayed unmatched. The V gene's germline CDR1 is LNHDA and CDR2 SQIVND (reference sequence). This CDR3 spans 17 amino acids.

J is TRBJ2-2 and V is TRBV28, with 11 bases aligning to TRBD2. The V gene's germline CDR1 is MDHEN and CDR2 SYDVKM. CDR3 length: 17 amino acids. V trimming: 2 bases; J trimming: 3 bases; junction bases outside the gene matches: 5. For the CDR3, the DNA is TGTGCCAGCAGTTTACAGGGACTAGCGGAGCACACCGGGGAGCTGTTTTTT. Translated: CASSLQGLAEHTGELFF.

The chain uses TRBV21-1 and TRBJ2-3; the table's D gene call, TRBD2, was not cross checked with the DNA. TRBV21-1 is recorded as a pseudogene. The CDR3 runs to 17 residues. The CDR3 nucleotides read TGTGCCAGCAGCAAAGCGCTGGAGGTGAGAGCGACAGATACGCAGTATTTT. This translates into CASSKALEVRATDTQYF.

The genes are TRBV28 and TRBJ2-5; D possibly matches TRBD1 or TRBD2 (5 bases each). V lost 5 bases, J lost 3 bases, and 16 bases lay in between. The CDR3 is made up of 15 amino acids. Per the germline V gene, CDR1 is MDHEN and CDR2 is SYDVKM. CDR3 residues: CASSAGDAREETQYF. The CDR3 bases are TGTGCCAGCAGTGCCGGGGACGCCAGAGAAGAGACCCAGTACTTC.